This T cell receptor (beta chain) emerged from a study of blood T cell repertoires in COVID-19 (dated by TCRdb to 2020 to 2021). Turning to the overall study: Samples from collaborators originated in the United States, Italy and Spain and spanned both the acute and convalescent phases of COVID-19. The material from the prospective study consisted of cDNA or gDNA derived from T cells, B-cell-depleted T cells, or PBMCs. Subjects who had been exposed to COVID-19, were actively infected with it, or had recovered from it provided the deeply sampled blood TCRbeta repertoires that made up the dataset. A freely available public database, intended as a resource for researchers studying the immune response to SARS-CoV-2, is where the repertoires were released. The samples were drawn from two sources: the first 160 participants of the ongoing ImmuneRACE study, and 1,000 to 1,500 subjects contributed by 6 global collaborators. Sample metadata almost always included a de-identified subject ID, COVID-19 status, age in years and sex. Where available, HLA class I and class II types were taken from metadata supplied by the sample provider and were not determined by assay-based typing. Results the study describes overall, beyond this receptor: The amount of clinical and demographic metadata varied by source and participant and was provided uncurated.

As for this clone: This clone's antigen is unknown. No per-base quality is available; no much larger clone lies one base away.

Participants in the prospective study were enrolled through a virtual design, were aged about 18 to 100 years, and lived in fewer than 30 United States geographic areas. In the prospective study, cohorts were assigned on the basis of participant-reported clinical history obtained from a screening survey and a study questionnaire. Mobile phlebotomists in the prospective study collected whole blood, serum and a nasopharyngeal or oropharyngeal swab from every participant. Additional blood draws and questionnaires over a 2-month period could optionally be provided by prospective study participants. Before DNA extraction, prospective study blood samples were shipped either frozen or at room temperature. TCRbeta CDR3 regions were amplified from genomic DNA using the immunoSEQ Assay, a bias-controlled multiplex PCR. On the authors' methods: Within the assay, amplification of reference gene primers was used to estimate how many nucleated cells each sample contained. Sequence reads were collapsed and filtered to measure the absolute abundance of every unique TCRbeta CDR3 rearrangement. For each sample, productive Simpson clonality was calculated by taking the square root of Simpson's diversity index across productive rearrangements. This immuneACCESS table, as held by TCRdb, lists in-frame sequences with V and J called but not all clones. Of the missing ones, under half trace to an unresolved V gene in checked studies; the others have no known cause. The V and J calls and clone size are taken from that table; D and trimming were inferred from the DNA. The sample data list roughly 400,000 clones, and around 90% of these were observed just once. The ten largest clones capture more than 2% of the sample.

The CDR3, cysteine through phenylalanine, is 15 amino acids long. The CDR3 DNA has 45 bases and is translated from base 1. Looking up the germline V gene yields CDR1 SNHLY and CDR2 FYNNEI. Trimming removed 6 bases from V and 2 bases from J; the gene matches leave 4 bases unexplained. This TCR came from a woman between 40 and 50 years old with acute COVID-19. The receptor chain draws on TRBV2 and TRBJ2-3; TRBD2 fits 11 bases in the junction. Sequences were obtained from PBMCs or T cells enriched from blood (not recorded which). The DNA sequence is TGTGCCAGCAGCAAACTAGCGGGGGCCACAGATACGCAGTATTTT. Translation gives CASSKLAGATDTQYF. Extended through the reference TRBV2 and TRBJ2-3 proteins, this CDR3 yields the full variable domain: EPEVTQTPSHQVTQMGQEVILRCVPISNHLYFYWYRQILGQKVEFLVSFYNNEISEKSEIFDDQFSVERPDGSNFTLKIRSTKLEDSAMYFCASSKLAGATDTQYFGPGTRLTVL.